The 5 T cell receptor beta chains in this list originate from one sample, sequenced in a study of neurological immune-mediated disorders. TCRdb re-called the 5' RACE reads through MiXCR, storing one row per CDR3 protein. The data hold tens of thousands of distinct CDR3 sequences, with less than 5% observed a single time. Sequencing was performed on PBMCs. The receptors here all came from a man aged 45 to 65 with multiple sclerosis.

This chain links TRBV4-1 with TRBJ1-1; no clear D gene. Germline assignment: CDR1 MGHRA and CDR2 YSYEKL. CDR3 length: 16 residues. The V and J ends lost 5 bases and 1 base respectively, with 17 bases between them. The CDR3 coding sequence is TGCGCCAGCAGCAGTGGTTGGGTAGAGAGGAACACTGAAGCTTTCTTT. Protein: CASSSGWVERNTEAFF.

This clonotype was picked up many times. For the CDR3, the DNA is TGTGCCAGCTCACCACCGGGACGAGGAGATACGCAGTATTTT. It is translated as CASSPPGRGDTQYF. This chain joins TRBV18 and TRBJ2-3; D may correspond to TRBD1 or TRBD2 (5 bases each). CDR1 is KGHSH, CDR2 LQKENI, per germline. There are 14 residues in the CDR3. The V end was cut by 0 bases, the J end by 5 bases, with 9 bases between.

In this sample, this clonotype turned up many times. The chain has TRBV4-1 and TRBJ2-5, with D unresolved. Trimming removed 4 bases from V and 4 bases from J, with 16 bases in between. CDR3 size: 15 residues. Germline CDR1 reads MGHRA; CDR2 reads YSYEKL. The CDR3 reads CASSRRGLSGETQYF. As DNA, the CDR3 is TGCGCCAGCAGCCGCAGAGGTCTTTCGGGAGAGACCCAGTACTTC.

The chain couples TRBV7-2 to TRBJ2-1; 7 bases are shared with TRBD1. This CDR3 has 14 amino acids. Per germline, CDR1 SGHTA and CDR2 FQGNSA. V dropped 3 bases and J dropped 1; count of bases not matched to a gene: 0. The CDR3 DNA is TGTGCCAGCAGCTTGACAGGGTCCTACAATGAGCAGTTCTTC. As protein: CASSLTGSYNEQFF.

Many counts were recorded for this clonotype. The chain is built from TRBV6-6 and TRBJ1-2; the D is unclear. The CDR3 consists of 12 residues. Per germline, CDR1 MNHNY and CDR2 SVGAGI (reference sequence). V lost 6 bases and J 7 bases, leaving 12 bases between the germline ends. The CDR3 loop reads CASRARTIGYTF. In DNA form, the CDR3 reads TGTGCCAGCAGGGCCCGGACGATTGGCTACACCTTC.